This paragraph reports one T cell receptor (beta chain). The CDR3 consists of 16 residues. Trimming removed 1 base from V and 2 bases from J, with 12 bases in between. Germline loops: CDR1 MGHRA, CDR2 YSYEKL. The sample belongs to a study of blood T cell repertoires in COVID-19. About the research overall: There were acute and convalescent COVID-19 samples, and they came from the United States, Italy and Spain. PBMCs, B-cell-depleted T cells, or T cells provided the cDNA or gDNA that made up the material.

Source study methods: It was from reference gene primer amplification that nucleated cell counts were estimated. Repertoires were generated with immunoSEQ multiplex PCR, while TCRdb's copy carries only in-frame clones and drops some. D and trimming come from the DNA, and the V and J calls and clone size come from that table. The sample consists of 95,000 to 100,000 clones, 85% to 95% of them appearing once. Sequenced: peripheral blood. The chain has TRBV4-1 and TRBJ1-3, with D uncertain. The clonotype comes from a middle-aged man with active COVID-19. CDR3 nucleotides: TGCGCCAGCAGCCAAGTTGCGGGAAAGGCTGGAAACACCATATATTTT. Translation gives CASSQVAGKAGNTIYF.